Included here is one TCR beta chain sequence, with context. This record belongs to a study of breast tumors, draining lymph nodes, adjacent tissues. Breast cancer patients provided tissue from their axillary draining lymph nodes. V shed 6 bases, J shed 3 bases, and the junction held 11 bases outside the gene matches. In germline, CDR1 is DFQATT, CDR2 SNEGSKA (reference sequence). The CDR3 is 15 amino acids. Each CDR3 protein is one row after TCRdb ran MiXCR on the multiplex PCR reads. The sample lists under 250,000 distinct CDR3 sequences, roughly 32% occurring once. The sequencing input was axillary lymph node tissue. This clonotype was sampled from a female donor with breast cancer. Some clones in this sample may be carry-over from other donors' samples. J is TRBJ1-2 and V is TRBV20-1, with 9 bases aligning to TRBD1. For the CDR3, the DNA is TGCAGTGCCAGATTCACACAGGGGGCGGACTATGGCTACACCTTC. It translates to CSARFTQGADYGYTF.